This T cell receptor beta chain came from a study of cytomegalovirus exposure and HLA in healthy donors. Findings and limits, study-wide: Generally TCR sequences proved uncommon, though certain public TCRs appeared in numerous donors. The productive fraction for most TCR beta V segments was about 87% or about 30% in an earlier analysis. Altogether, 150 to 200 TCR beta chains were recorded as cytomegalovirus-associated.

Unmatched junction bases numbered 5, after V lost 5 bases and J lost 6 bases. This CDR3 is built from 14 residues. CDR1 SEHNR and CDR2 FQNEAQ come from the germline V gene (reference sequence). Turning to this clone: The antigen remains undetermined.

It was with 60 Vbeta and 13 Jbeta primers that the PCR ran. The repertoire was sequenced with immunoSEQ multiplex PCR; TCRdb's copy has only in-frame clones and lacks some. Here the sample spans 150,000 to 200,000 clones, roughly 86% being singletons. The genes are TRBV7-9 and TRBJ1-5, with 9 bases fitting TRBD1. This clonotype was obtained from a woman between 18 and 29 years old in good health and CMV-seronegative. Sequenced material: PBMCs. The DNA of the CDR3 is TGTGCCAGCAGCCCCGGGACAGGGAGTCAGCCCCAGCATTTT. It is translated as CASSPGTGSQPQHF.